The rows below give T cell receptor beta chains drawn from one sample of a study of shared clonotypes between healthy human individuals. Generated by immunoSEQ multiplex PCR, the TCRdb table keeps only in-frame clones and is missing some. The table has under 2,500,000 clones, around 95% seen once. The specimen was naive CD4+ T cells sorted from blood. The receptor set was obtained from a man aged 18 to 29 in good health. The CDR3 runs from the conserved cysteine through the conserved F or W. Each record gives: clone size, V gene, J gene, D gene, CDR3 protein, CDR3 DNA. The D gene is left open where the match is weak. Some rows have no size entry. The others give once, few or many, or a class for an expanded clone.

-	TRBV10-1	TRBJ2-7	-	CASSEHKGYEQYF	TGCGCCAGCAGTGAGCATAAGGGGTACGAGCAGTACTTC
-	TRBV28	TRBJ2-1	TRBD2	CASSSSSGGFYNEQFF	TGTGCCAGCAGTTCCAGTAGCGGGGGCTTCTACAATGAGCAGTTCTTC
-	TRBV28	TRBJ1-4	TRBD1	CASTFRQGASNEKLFF	TGTGCCAGCACCTTCCGACAGGGGGCGTCTAATGAAAAACTGTTTTTT
-	TRBV18	TRBJ2-2	-	CASSPTTGELFF	TGTGCCAGCTCACCTACTACCGGGGAGCTGTTTTTT
-	TRBV6-6	TRBJ2-5	-	CASSFNTAGEETQYF	TGTGCCAGCAGTTTCAACACCGCAGGGGAAGAGACCCAGTACTTC
once	TRBV18	TRBJ2-5	TRBD2	CASSPLGGVQETQYF	TGTGCCAGCTCACCACTGGGAGGGGTCCAAGAGACCCAGTACTTC
-	TRBV6-1	TRBJ1-2	-	CDRVEGYTF	TGTGACAGGGTGGAGGGCTACACCTTC
-	TRBV5-1	TRBJ1-6	TRBD1	CASSLGWSGGSPLHF	TGCGCCAGCAGCTTGGGCTGGTCAGGGGGTTCACCCCTCCACTTT
-	TRBV13	TRBJ1-1	-	CASRPNIYRENTEAFF	TGTGCCAGCAGACCAAATATTTACAGGGAAAACACTGAAGCTTTCTTT
-	TRBV7-2	TRBJ2-2	-	CASSLVGRAGTGELFF	TGTGCCAGCAGCTTAGTTGGCAGGGCGGGGACCGGGGAGCTGTTTTTT
once	TRBV29-1	TRBJ2-5	TRBD2	CSVRPGTSAFQETQYF	TGCAGCGTCCGTCCCGGGACTAGCGCCTTCCAAGAGACCCAGTACTTC
-	TRBV28	TRBJ2-3	-	CASSFQASPDTQYF	TGTGCCAGCAGTTTCCAAGCTAGTCCAGATACGCAGTATTTT
-	TRBV18	TRBJ2-3	TRBD1	CASSPATGTDTQYF	TGTGCCAGCTCACCGGCGACAGGGACAGATACGCAGTATTTT
-	TRBV7-2	TRBJ2-5	-	CASSLAGTGQETQYF	TGTGCCAGCAGCTTAGCTGGTACTGGTCAAGAGACCCAGTACTTC
-	TRBV25-1	TRBJ2-1	-	CASSARGGLNNEQFF	TGTGCCAGCAGTGCGAGGGGGGGACTCAACAATGAGCAGTTCTTC
once	TRBV7-9	TRBJ1-5	TRBD1	CASSHGQGQPQHF	TGTGCCAGCAGTCACGGACAGGGTCAGCCCCAGCATTTT
-	TRBV29-1	TRBJ2-1	TRBD1	CSASRDSSHNEQFF	TGCAGCGCCAGCCGGGACAGCTCACACAATGAGCAGTTCTTC
-	TRBV6-5	TRBJ2-2	TRBD1	CASSPGTDTGELFF	TGTGCCAGCAGTCCCGGGACAGACACCGGGGAGCTGTTTTTT
-	TRBV6-6	TRBJ1-1	TRBD1	CASSYGQGSPEAFF	TGTGCCAGCAGTTACGGACAGGGTTCGCCTGAAGCTTTCTTT
-	TRBV7-9	TRBJ2-7	-	CASSQRAGGGYEQYF	TGTGCCAGCAGCCAACGTGCCGGGGGAGGCTACGAGCAGTACTTC
-	TRBV5-6	TRBJ2-3	-	CASSSGDTQYF	TGTGCCAGCAGTTCCGGGGATACGCAGTATTTT
-	TRBV30	TRBJ1-1	-	CAWSRQGNTEAFF	TGTGCCTGGAGTAGGCAGGGAAACACTGAAGCTTTCTTT
-	TRBV18	TRBJ2-7	-	CASSQGATGLFYEQYF	TGTGCCAGCTCCCAAGGCGCCACAGGACTCTTCTACGAGCAGTACTTC
-	TRBV6-1	TRBJ2-2	TRBD1	CASSEDRWGTGELFF	TGTGCCAGCAGTGAGGACAGGTGGGGAACCGGGGAGCTGTTTTTT
-	TRBV28	TRBJ1-5	-	CASSLFPRDNQPQHF	TGTGCCAGCAGTTTATTCCCCAGGGACAATCAGCCCCAGCATTTT
-	TRBV18	TRBJ1-1	TRBD1	CASSRDRDTEAFF	TGTGCCAGCTCAAGGGACAGAGACACTGAAGCTTTCTTT
-	TRBV6-1	TRBJ2-3	-	CASRGGVTDTQYF	TGTGCCAGCAGAGGCGGAGTCACAGATACGCAGTATTTT
-	TRBV30	TRBJ1-1	-	CAWSAGLTEAFF	TGTGCCTGGAGTGCGGGTCTCACTGAAGCTTTCTTT
-	TRBV2	TRBJ2-3	-	CASREGGTDTQYF	TGTGCCAGCAGGGAAGGGGGTACAGATACGCAGTATTTT
-	TRBV11-2	TRBJ1-6	-	CASSSNSPLHF	TGTGCCAGCAGCTCTAATTCACCCCTCCACTTT
-	TRBV19	TRBJ1-5	-	CASSIEGSNQPQHF	TGTGCCAGTAGTATAGAGGGCAGTAATCAGCCCCAGCATTTT
-	TRBV11-2	TRBJ1-1	-	CASSRRTTEAFF	TGTGCCAGCAGCCGTAGGACGACCGAAGCTTTCTTT
-	TRBV30	TRBJ1-2	-	CASPDSTNYGYTF	TGTGCCTCCCCGGACAGCACTAACTATGGCTACACCTTC
-	TRBV28	TRBJ1-1	-	CASSLGGLGTEAFF	TGTGCCAGCAGTTTAGGGGGACTGGGCACTGAAGCTTTCTTT
-	TRBV5-1	TRBJ1-5	-	CASSLGAGGQPQHF	TGCGCCAGCAGCTTGGGGGCAGGCGGACAGCCCCAGCATTTT
-	TRBV18	TRBJ1-4	-	CASSPREEKLFF	TGTGCCAGCTCACCTCGCGAAGAAAAACTGTTTTTT
-	TRBV10-3	TRBJ2-2	-	CAIGRETGGELFF	TGTGCCATCGGCCGGGAGACTGGCGGGGAGCTGTTTTTT
-	TRBV30	TRBJ2-2	-	CAWSRGLGTGELFF	TGTGCCTGGAGTCGAGGCCTGGGGACCGGGGAGCTGTTTTTT
-	TRBV5-1	TRBJ1-5	-	CASSTGNNQPQHF	TGCGCCAGCAGCACAGGGAATAATCAGCCCCAGCATTTT
-	TRBV6-6	TRBJ1-5	-	CASSHGQGPNQPQHF	TGTGCCAGCAGTCACGGGCAGGGGCCCAATCAGCCCCAGCATTTT
-	TRBV10-3	TRBJ1-1	TRBD1	CASATGGNTEAFF	TGTGCCTCCGCGACAGGGGGAAACACTGAAGCTTTCTTT
-	TRBV6-6	TRBJ2-7	TRBD1	CASSFGQGFNEQYF	TGTGCCAGCAGTTTCGGACAGGGATTTAACGAGCAGTACTTC
once	TRBV5-6	TRBJ2-3	-	CASSLAGPDTQYF	TGTGCCAGCAGCCTCGCGGGGCCAGATACGCAGTATTTT
-	TRBV13	TRBJ2-6	TRBD1	CATGTAGANVLTF	TGTGCCACCGGGACAGCGGGGGCCAACGTCCTGACTTTC
-	TRBV5-4	TRBJ2-2	TRBD2	CASSLGLAGTGELFF	TGTGCCAGCAGCTTGGGACTAGCGGGTACCGGGGAGCTGTTTTTT
-	TRBV7-9	TRBJ2-1	TRBD2	CASSFGGRAYEQFF	TGTGCCAGCAGCTTCGGCGGGAGGGCCTATGAGCAGTTCTTC
-	TRBV11-2	TRBJ2-2	TRBD2	CASSLGLTGTSRNTGELFF	TGTGCCAGCAGCTTAGGGCTCACCGGGACTAGTCGGAACACCGGGGAGCTGTTTTTT
-	TRBV4-1	TRBJ1-5	-	CASSQDSAGAFNQPQHF	TGCGCCAGCAGCCAAGATAGTGCAGGGGCGTTCAATCAGCCCCAGCATTTT
-	TRBV30	TRBJ2-1	TRBD2	CAWCKLGLADYNEQFF	TGTGCCTGGTGTAAATTGGGACTAGCGGACTACAATGAGCAGTTCTTC
-	TRBV6-5	TRBJ2-3	-	CASSLSGVSGTDTQYF	TGTGCCAGCAGTTTATCGGGGGTTAGCGGCACAGATACGCAGTATTTT
-	TRBV5-1	TRBJ2-1	TRBD2	CASMRSNLAGSNEQFF	TGCGCCAGCATGAGGTCGAACCTAGCGGGGTCCAATGAGCAGTTCTTC
-	TRBV5-1	TRBJ1-2	-	CASSLEGTGYTF	TGCGCCAGCAGCTTGGAAGGGACTGGCTACACCTTC